The clone carrying this TCR beta chain was detected many times. From germline, CDR1 is SGDLS and CDR2 YYNGEE. V shed 1 base and J shed 1 base, with 9 bases lying between them. This CDR3 has 14 amino acids. What was amplified from RNA transcripts were TCR beta CDR3 regions. HTBI primers were used for first-round RT-PCR of the TCR CDR3. TCRdb reprocessed the multiplex PCR reads via MiXCR and lists one record per CDR3 protein. The table includes more than 500,000 distinct CDR3 sequences, about 16% detected once. The sample belongs to a study of T cells in Graves' hyperthyroidism and ophthalmopathy. Study-wide background: Peripheral blood specimens were obtained at initial diagnosis, prior to any treatment.

Sequencing was carried out using blood. The source of this sequence is a woman in her 30s with Graves' ophthalmopathy. V and J are TRBV9 and TRBJ2-7; possible D gene TRBD1, 5 bases. For the CDR3, the DNA is TGTGCCAGCAGCGTACAGGGTGGGTCCTACGAGCAGTACTTC. Translated, it gives CASSVQGGSYEQYF.